This entry is about one TCR beta chain. Antigen specificity is unknown. Profiling relied on immunoSEQ multiplex PCR, and the TCRdb table lists in-frame clones only, not all of them. In the table there are around 55,000 clones, 60% to 80% of which are singletons. The data belong to a study of CD4+ T cells in melanoma. The CDR3 is 14 amino acids. Germline CDR1 is KGHSH and CDR2 is LQKENI. Between the trimmed V and J ends, which lost 2 bases and 5 bases, there was a span of 13 bases. Overall study findings and caveats: Reportedly, melanoma neoantigen-specific CD4+ T cells showed varied differentiation states. A reported correlation linked neoantigen-specific CD4+ T cells to CD8+, macrophage and B cell function.

This TCR was sampled from a human donor with melanoma. The sequencing sample was made of tumor tissue. The chain employs TRBV18 and TRBJ2-7, with a tentative D call TRBD2 (6 bases). The DNA of the CDR3 is TGTGCCAGCTCACCAGGGCGGGGTTTGGACGAGCAGTACTTC. Translating it yields CASSPGRGLDEQYF.